These 10 T cell receptor beta chains were sequenced from one sample in a study of blood T cell repertoires in COVID-19. Generated by immunoSEQ multiplex PCR, the TCRdb table keeps only in-frame clones and is missing some. The data show over 150,000 clones, approximately 90% seen once. Sequenced sample: peripheral blood. These receptors were collected from a man between 25 and 39 years old with acute or convalescent COVID-19.

As DNA, the CDR3 is TGTGCCAGCAGCTCCCGAAGGCAGCGGGGGGGCCCGGGGGAGACCCAGTACTTC. Translated: CASSSRRQRGGPGETQYF. The rearrangement joins TRBV5-6 to TRBJ2-5, with 10 bases identical to TRBD2. This CDR3 has 18 residues. Germline V gives CDR1 SGHDT, CDR2 YYEEEE. Trimming removed 3 bases from V and 5 bases from J; junction bases left unmatched: 16.

The chain combines TRBV3-1 (or the pseudogene TRBV3-2) with TRBJ1-1; 9 bases fit TRBD1. Germline assignment: CDR1 LGHDT and CDR2 YNNKEL (reference sequence). The junction had 6 bases not matched to a gene; V was cut back by 4 bases and J by 0 bases. The CDR3 spans 16 residues. The CDR3 protein is CASSPLQGAVNTEAFF. In DNA, the CDR3 is TGTGCCAGCAGCCCGCTACAGGGGGCCGTGAACACTGAAGCTTTCTTT.

The CDR3 loop reads CASSSERLGTQYF. DNA for the CDR3: TGTGCCAGCAGCTCCGAGCGTCTTGGGACCCAGTACTTC. This chain links TRBV11-2 with TRBJ2-5; no reliable D call. Germline CDR1 is SGHAT and CDR2 is FQNNGV. This CDR3 has 13 amino acids. The ends were cut back, 4 bases at V and 7 bases at J, with 13 bases in the middle.

The chain joins TRBV18 to TRBJ2-1; D perhaps matches TRBD2 (6 bases). This CDR3 region has 16 residues. Trimming removed 2 bases from V and 8 bases from J, with 19 bases in between. Germline V gene sequence: CDR1 KGHSH, CDR2 LQKENI. DNA for the CDR3: TGTGCCAGCTCACCAAATGGCGGGATATTGGTCCATGAGCAGTTCTTC. The encoded protein is CASSPNGGILVHEQFF.

V is TRBV9 and J is TRBJ1-4; D call uncertain. V shed 4 bases and J shed 0 bases, with 13 bases lying between them. Germline loops: CDR1 SGDLS, CDR2 YYNGEE. The CDR3 length is 16 residues. The CDR3 is CASSPRPQATNEKLFF. In nucleotides, the CDR3 is TGTGCCAGCAGCCCACGGCCCCAGGCAACTAATGAAAAACTGTTTTTT.

This rearrangement joins TRBV7-3 to TRBJ2-2; 9 nucleotides align to TRBD1. This CDR3 spans 15 amino acids. Germline V gene lookup returns CDR1 SGHTA and CDR2 FQGTGA. Trimming at V came to 4 bases and at J to 2 bases, leaving 2 bases not matched to a gene. This CDR3 is CASSSGQGNTGELFF. The CDR3 nucleotides are TGTGCCAGCAGCTCGGGACAGGGAAACACCGGGGAGCTGTTTTTT.

This clone appeared a few times. The CDR3 DNA reads as TGTGCCAGCAGCCCTAGGGGGCCCCACGAGCAGTACTTC. Its translation is CASSPRGPHEQYF. The chain combines TRBV9 with TRBJ2-7; TRBD1 agrees at 7 bases. CDR1 and CDR2 (germline): SGDLS, YYNGEE. CDR3 size: 13 residues. V lost 4 bases and J lost 5; bases outside the gene matches: 6.

This clone has only one observation. This chain connects TRBV6-5 to TRBJ1-4, with 7 bases lining up with TRBD1. CDR3 length: 15 residues. J lost 7 bases, V lost 6 bases, and 11 bases had no gene match. CDR1 MNHEY and CDR2 SVGAGI come from the germline V gene. In nucleotides, the CDR3 is TGTGCCAGCAGGGATACAGGGGAAGGAGGTGAAAAACTGTTTTTT. It is translated as CASRDTGEGGEKLFF.

This sequence joins TRBV7-9 and TRBJ1-2; D gene uncertain. With 2 bases removed from V and 3 bases from J, the gap between germline ends came to 4 bases. Germline loops: CDR1 SEHNR, CDR2 FQNEAQ (reference sequence). The CDR3 spans 12 residues. CDR3 in amino acids: CASSLTDYGYTF. The CDR3 DNA follows: TGTGCCAGCAGCTTAACAGACTATGGCTACACCTTC. Supplemented by reference TRBV7-9 and TRBJ1-2, the full variable domain reads DTGVSQNPRHKITKRGQNVTFRCDPISEHNRLYWYRQTLGQGPEFLTYFQNEAQLEKSRLLSDRFSAERPKGSFSTLEIQRTEQGDSAMYLCASSLTDYGYTFGSGTRLTVV.

The chain has TRBV4-1 and TRBJ2-5, with D perhaps matching TRBD2 (5 bases). V was cut by 4 bases and J by 5 bases, with 11 bases left in between. CDR3 size: 13 residues. Germline V gives CDR1 MGHRA, CDR2 YSYEKL. CDR3 DNA sequence: TGCGCCAGCAGCCGATTCAGAGGGGAGACCCAGTACTTC. Protein product: CASSRFRGETQYF.